What follows is one T cell receptor beta chain and its context. The record originates from a study of blood T cell repertoires in COVID-19. Across the whole study: The samples span acute and convalescent COVID-19 from the United States, Italy and Spain. PBMCs, B-cell-depleted T cells, or T cells were the source of the cDNA or gDNA that made up the material.

V dropped 5 bases and J dropped 5 bases, with 12 bases sitting between them. Germline V gene data show CDR1 as MNHEY and CDR2 as SVGAGI. The CDR3 is 13 amino acids. Clones were sequenced by immunoSEQ multiplex PCR, and TCRdb holds only the in-frame ones, with some missing. The data show around 100,000 clones, with 85% seen just once and 1.5% to 2% held by the top ten. The receptor was derived from a woman aged 70-85 years with active or convalescent COVID-19. This chain connects TRBV6-5 to TRBJ1-1; D might be TRBD1 (6 bases). Specimen: peripheral blood. CDR3 nucleotides: TGTGCCAGCAGTCCGCAGGGGCAAACTGAAGCTTTCTTT. Translating it yields CASSPQGQTEAFF.